Each of the 25 T cell receptor beta chains below was sequenced from the same sample in a study of T cell clonality in common variable immunodeficiency (dated by TCRdb to the mid-2010s). The protocol used for the library was the immunoSEQ multiplex PCR assay. The table was pulled from immuneACCESS by TCRdb, which kept in-frame rearrangements only. Such tables lose some clones; where checked, under half of the loss comes from unresolved V genes, and the rest has no known cause. For this sample the table reports 40,000 to 65,000 clones, with no clone seen just once. 1.8% of the sample is in the top ten clones. The source material was peripheral blood mononuclear cells. The receptors shown here come from a person between 18 and 75 years old in good health.

Points on this clone: The sequence runs out 3 residues before the end of the CDR3; the remainder is reconstructed from the germline J gene. The chain carries TRBV6-2 or TRBV6-3 and TRBJ1-1, with D hard to call. The germline V gene encodes CDR1 MNHEY and CDR2 SVGEGT. The CDR3 runs to 14 residues. The sequenced CDR3 bases are TGTGCCAGCACAATAGCGGGAGAGTATGGCGAG. Translated: CASTIAGEYGE. The complete CDR3 sequence is CASTIAGEYGEAFF.

This clone has ten or more counts. The DNA ends 3 residues before the CDR3 does, and the rest of the CDR3 is filled in from the germline J gene. This chain links TRBV20-1 with TRBJ2-1, with a weak D call TRBD1 (6 bases). V was shortened by 2 bases and J by 0 bases, with 20 bases between the two germline ends. The length of the CDR3 is 18 residues. From germline, CDR1 is DFQATT and CDR2 SNEGSKA (reference sequence). CDR3 bases read: TGCAGTGCTAGATTGCGGACAGCAATTCCTAGCTCCTACAATGAG. This codes for CSARLRTAIPSSYNE. The complete CDR3 protein is CSARLRTAIPSSYNEQFF.

This clone was seen repeatedly, ten times or more. Sequence at one end of the junction differs from germline and may be a read error. The CDR3 DNA, read in part, is TGCGCCAGCAGCCAAGAAGGGGGCAGCTTCTCTGGGGCCAACGTC. Translated: CASSQEGGSFSGANV. The CDR3 in full is CASSQEGGSFSGANVLTF. This rearrangement joins TRBV4-2 to TRBJ2-6, with 7 bases that match TRBD1. The CDR3 end is not reached by the read, which stops 3 residues before it; the germline J gene fills it in. The CDR3 totals 18 residues. In germline, CDR1 is LGHNA, CDR2 YNFKEQ.

This clone has ten or more counts. The read terminates 3 residues ahead of where the CDR3 ends, so the germline J gene completes it. V is TRBV7-9 and J is TRBJ2-1; 13 bases line up with TRBD2. In germline, CDR1 is SEHNR, CDR2 FQNEAQ (reference sequence). CDR3 length equals 15 residues. Trimming removed 5 bases from V and 8 bases from J; junction bases left unmatched: 6. The CDR3 DNA, read in part, is TGTGCCAGCAGCCCAACTAGCGGGAGGGCCTATGAG. Encoded protein: CASSPTSGRAYE. The full CDR3 protein reads CASSPTSGRAYEQFF.

Only a few counts were recorded for this clone. The read terminates 3 residues ahead of where the CDR3 ends, so the germline J gene completes it. This chain joins TRBV19 and TRBJ2-1, with D possibly being TRBD2 (5 bases). CDR3 length equals 15 residues. Per germline, CDR1 LNHDA and CDR2 SQIVND (reference sequence). The V and J ends lost 7 bases and 4 bases respectively, with 17 bases between them. CDR3 protein: CASTKDGLSYNEQFF. The sequenced CDR3 bases are TGTGCCAGTACGAAGGACGGACTCTCATACAATGAG.

Many counts were recorded for this clone. Read data end 3 residues before the CDR3 end; the end is taken from the germline J gene. The V call is TRBV5-6, the J call TRBJ2-5; maybe TRBD1 (6 bases). The CDR3 totals 13 residues. Germline-derived CDR1 and CDR2 are SGHDT and YYEEEE. Trimming left V 4 bases short and J 7 bases short, with 14 bases between. The CDR3 loop is CASSETGYGTQYF. The CDR3 bases that were read are TGTGCCAGCAGCGAAACAGGGTACGGGACC.

At least ten counts were recorded for this clone. Read data end 3 residues before the CDR3 end; the end is taken from the germline J gene. The V and J genes are TRBV5-1 and TRBJ2-2; TRBD1 agrees at 8 bases. Germline CDR1 reads SGHRS; CDR2 reads YFSETQ. The length of the CDR3 is 15 residues. The DNA read from the CDR3 is TGCGCCAGCAGCGGGCCGACAGGGGTTAATGAAAAG. Protein product: CASSGPTGVNEK. The CDR3 in full is CASSGPTGVNEKLFF.

This clone was observed a handful of times. Its ends do not fully match the called genes, so a read error is possible. The CDR3 goes on 3 residues after the read ends, and that part is filled in from the germline J gene. The chain combines TRBV18 with TRBJ1-5, with D tentatively TRBD1 (6 bases). The CDR3 is 16 residues long. The germline V gene has CDR1 KGHSH and CDR2 LQKENI. CDR3 in amino acids: CASSAPTDRNEQPQHF. Incomplete CDR3 DNA: TGTGCCAGCTCAGCACCTACCGACAGGAATGAGCAGCCC.

This clone was picked up many times. The sequenced fragment ends 3 residues before the CDR3 boundary, so the rest is inferred from the germline J gene. The chain recombines TRBV19 with TRBJ2-3, with 7 bases identical to TRBD1. This CDR3 comprises 14 residues. Germline V gives CDR1 LNHDA, CDR2 SQIVND (reference sequence). J gave up 5 bases and V 5 bases, and 7 bases lay outside the gene matches. The CDR3 here is CASSYRGLGDTQYF. CDR3 DNA, as far as it was read: TGTGCCAGTAGTTACAGGGGATTAGGAGATACG.

This clone was found many times. The missing CDR3 end, 3 residues past where the read stops, is filled in from the germline J gene. The V and J genes are TRBV20-1 and TRBJ1-1; tentative D call: TRBD1 (6 bases). The CDR3 spans 17 residues. Germline CDR1 is DFQATT and CDR2 is SNEGSKA (reference sequence). The ends were cut back, 0 bases at V and 3 bases at J, with 20 bases in the middle. This CDR3 reads CSARDLHWGGRDTEAFF. CDR3 DNA (partial): TGCAGTGCTAGAGACCTCCATTGGGGGGGCAGGGACACTGAA.

The table lists this clone with many counts. With the read ending 3 residues before the CDR3 end, the germline J gene is used to fill in that end. The rearrangement joins TRBV20-1 to TRBJ1-5; 9 bases line up with TRBD1. The germline gives CDR1 DFQATT, CDR2 SNEGSKA (reference sequence). Unmatched junction bases numbered 9, after V lost 3 bases and J lost 6 bases. The CDR3 is 15 amino acids. CDR3 amino acids: CSARRRGQGVQPQHF. CDR3 DNA (partial): TGCAGTGCTAGGCGCCGGGGACAGGGAGTTCAGCCC.

With regard to this clone: The DNA ends 3 residues before the CDR3 does, and the rest of the CDR3 is filled in from the germline J gene. This chain links TRBV19 with TRBJ2-3; the match to TRBD2 covers 7 bases. Germline CDR1 is LNHDA and CDR2 is SQIVND (reference sequence). This CDR3 has 17 amino acids. The CDR3: CASSILAEKKDQETQYF. The sequenced CDR3 bases are TGTGCCAGTAGTATACTAGCGGAAAAGAAGGACCAAGAGACG.

This clone was seen only a few times. The read is 3 residues too short to cover the CDR3 end, so that end is filled in from the germline J gene. The J gene is TRBJ2-3, the V gene TRBV7-9, with TRBD1 matching 8 bases. The CDR3 runs to 15 residues. The germline V gene encodes CDR1 SEHNR and CDR2 FQNEAQ (reference sequence). This chain's CDR3 is CASSSGQGGNQPQYF. The sequenced part of the CDR3 DNA is TGTGCCAGCAGCTCCGGACAGGGCGGCAATCAGCCG. The variable domain in full, completed from reference TRBV7-9 and TRBJ2-3, reads DTGVSQNPRHKITKRGQNVTFRCDPISEHNRLYWYRQTLGQGPEFLTYFQNEAQLEKSRLLSDRFSAERPKGSFSTLEIQRTEQGDSAMYLCASSSGQGGNQPQYFGPGTRLTVL.

This clone has a count of ten or more. The junction shows a germline mismatch at one end, possibly a read error. Read coverage stops 3 residues before the CDR3 terminus; the germline J gene supplies the remainder. This chain connects TRBV7-7 to TRBJ2-1; 13 nucleotides match TRBD2. The germline gives CDR1 SSHAT, CDR2 FNYEAQ (reference sequence). There are 15 residues in the CDR3. CDR3 DNA, as far as it was read: TGTGCTAGCAGCCAGGGACTAGCGGGACTAGGTGAG. This translates into CASSQGLAGLGE. The complete CDR3 protein is CASSQGLAGLGEQFF.

Comments on this clone: Sequence at one end of the junction differs from germline and may be a read error. Other DNA sequences from this sample encode an identical CDR3 as well. The CDR3 DNA, read in part, is TGTGCCAGCAGCACCAGGGTTGGAAACACG. It translates to CASSTRVGNT. The entire CDR3 sequence reads CASSTRVGNTIYF. The chain joins TRBV7-2 to TRBJ1-3, with D possibly being TRBD1 (5 bases). The DNA ends 3 residues before the CDR3 does, and the rest of the CDR3 is filled in from the germline J gene. Germline CDR1 reads SGHTA; CDR2 reads FQGNSA. The CDR3 consists of 13 residues.

This clone has a count of ten or more. The read ends 3 residues shy of where the CDR3 ends; the end is completed using the germline J gene. The rearrangement joins TRBV19 to TRBJ2-6; D is uncertain. CDR3 length: 17 residues. Germline V CDR1 and CDR2: LNHDA, SQIVND (reference sequence). V lost 7 bases to trimming and J lost 1 base, with 17 bases between them. The sequenced part of the CDR3 DNA is TGTGCCAGTACCACCCCCCGTGAACTATCTGGGGCCAACGTC. Its protein is CASTTPRELSGANV. The whole CDR3 sequence is CASTTPRELSGANVLTF.

This clone was counted at least ten times. The CDR3 extends 3 residues past the end of the read, so its final part is completed from the germline J gene. The chain combines TRBV20-1 with TRBJ2-7, with 9 nucleotides matching TRBD2. CDR1 and CDR2 (germline): DFQATT, SNEGSKA (reference sequence). CDR3 size: 13 residues. With V trimmed by 3 bases and J by 3 bases, 3 bases remained unmatched. Here the CDR3 reads CSASSGGNYEQYF. Incomplete CDR3 DNA: TGCAGTGCTAGTAGCGGGGGAAACTACGAG.

There are many counts of this clone. The CDR3 sequence is CAISIGQDNQPQHF. CDR3 bases read: TGTGCCATCAGCATTGGACAGGACAATCAGCCC. The V gene is TRBV10-3, the J gene TRBJ1-5, with TRBD1 identical over 7 bases. The read ends 3 residues early relative to the CDR3; the germline J gene fills the gap. This CDR3 has 14 amino acids. Germline values: CDR1 ENHRY, CDR2 SYGVKD. V gave up 6 bases and J gave up 3 bases; unmatched junction bases: 5.

As regards this clone: With the read ending 3 residues before the CDR3 end, the germline J gene is used to fill in that end. The chain is built from TRBV7-8 and TRBJ1-2, with D possibly TRBD1 on 6 matching bases. There are 15 residues in the CDR3. V was cut by 5 bases and J by 7 bases, with 20 bases left in between. Germline assignment: CDR1 SGHVS and CDR2 FQNEAQ. The CDR3 reads CASSIQGNYAGGYTF. CDR3 DNA, as far as it was read: TGTGCCAGCAGCATACAGGGAAATTACGCGGGTGGC.

This clone has at least ten counts. The read gets to within 3 residues of the CDR3 end, and the germline J gene fills in the rest. The chain uses TRBV5-1 and TRBJ1-5; a weak D match, TRBD1 (5 bases). This CDR3 has 16 residues. The V end lost 3 bases, the J end lost 3 bases, and 16 bases lay between the germline ends. Germline-derived CDR1 and CDR2 are SGHRS and YFSETQ. CDR3 loop: CASSSTGLGPNQPQHF. The part of the CDR3 DNA that was read is TGCGCCAGCAGCTCGACGGGACTGGGGCCCAATCAGCCC. Full variable domain (remainder filled in from reference TRBV5-1 and TRBJ1-5): KAGVTQTPRYLIKTRGQQVTLSCSPISGHRSVSWYQQTPGQGLQFLFEYFSETQRNKGNFPGRFSGRQFSNSRSEMNVSTLELGDSALYLCASSSTGLGPNQPQHFGDGTRLSIL.

At least ten counts were recorded for this clone. With the read ending 3 residues before the CDR3 end, the germline J gene is used to fill in that end. The V and J genes are TRBV6-1 and TRBJ2-7; 7 bases match TRBD1. This CDR3 contains 15 residues. The germline CDR1 and CDR2 sequences are MNHNS and SASEGT. J gave up 3 bases and V 0 bases, and 5 bases lay outside the gene matches. Partial CDR3 DNA: TGTGCCAGCAGTGAAGCAAGTTGGGACAGCTACGAG. As protein: CASSEASWDSYE. The full CDR3 protein reads CASSEASWDSYEQYF.

By share, this clone counts as medium-sized. The CDR3 goes on 3 residues after the read ends, and that part is filled in from the germline J gene. The V and J genes are TRBV6-2 or TRBV6-3 and TRBJ2-6; the D gene is possibly TRBD1 (5 bases). This CDR3 has 15 residues. V lost 5 bases to trimming and J lost 0 bases, with 8 bases between them. Germline CDR1 MNHEY, CDR2 SVGEGT. The CDR3 bases that were read are TGTGCCAGCAGTAGACAGCTCTCTGGGGCCAACGTC. This sequence encodes CASSRQLSGANV. The whole CDR3 sequence is CASSRQLSGANVLTF.

There are many counts of this clone. The sequence runs out 3 residues before the end of the CDR3; the remainder is reconstructed from the germline J gene. Distinct nucleotide sequences in the sample also encode this CDR3. The rearrangement uses TRBV18 and TRBJ2-1; TRBD2 matches at 12 bases. V lost 3 bases, J lost 3 bases, and 0 bases stayed unmatched. The germline V gene encodes CDR1 KGHSH and CDR2 LQKENI. The CDR3 sequence is 15 residues long. CDR3 bases read: TGTGCCAGCTCACCGACTAGCGGGGGCTACAATGAG. Its translation: CASSPTSGGYNE. The full CDR3 reads CASSPTSGGYNEQFF. Filled out from reference TRBV18 and TRBJ2-1, the complete variable domain reads NAGVMQNPRHLVRRRGQEARLRCSPMKGHSHVYWYRQLPEEGLKFMVYLQKENIIDESGMPKERFSAEFPKEGPSILRIQQVVRGDSAAYFCASSPTSGGYNEQFFGPGTRLTVL.

Concerning this clone: The observed sequence ends 3 residues before the CDR3 terminus, with the missing tail filled in from the germline J gene. The chain uses TRBV20-1 and TRBJ1-1, with 7 bases aligning to TRBD1. Germline CDR1 is DFQATT and CDR2 is SNEGSKA (reference sequence). Trimming cost V 5 bases and J 1 base; bases outside gene matches: 10. The CDR3 consists of 15 residues. CDR3: CSASRTGLENTEAFF. Partial CDR3 DNA: TGCAGTGCTTCACGGACAGGACTGGAGAACACTGAA.

Remarks on this clone: Sequencing ends 3 residues short of the CDR3 end; the germline J gene provides the rest. V usage is TRBV19 and J usage is TRBJ1-3, with D perhaps matching TRBD1 (5 bases). The V and J ends lost 4 bases and 0 bases respectively, with 10 bases between them. The CDR3 contains 15 residues. Germline V gene lookup returns CDR1 LNHDA and CDR2 SQIVND (reference sequence). The CDR3 loop reads CASSTDSVSGNTIYF. The sequenced CDR3 bases are TGTGCCAGTAGTACCGACAGCGTCTCTGGAAACACC.